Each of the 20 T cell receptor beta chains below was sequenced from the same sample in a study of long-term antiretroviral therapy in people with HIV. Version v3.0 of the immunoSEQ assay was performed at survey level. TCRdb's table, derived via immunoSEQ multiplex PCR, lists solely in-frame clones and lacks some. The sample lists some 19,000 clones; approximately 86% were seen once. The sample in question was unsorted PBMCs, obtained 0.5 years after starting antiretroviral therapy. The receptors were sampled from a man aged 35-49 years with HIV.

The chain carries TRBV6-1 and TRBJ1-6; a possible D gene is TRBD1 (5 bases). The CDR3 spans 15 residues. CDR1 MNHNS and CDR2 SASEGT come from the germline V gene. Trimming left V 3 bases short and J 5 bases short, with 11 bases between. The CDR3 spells CASSEQGAHNSPLHF. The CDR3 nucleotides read TGTGCCAGCAGTGAGCAGGGCGCGCATAATTCACCCCTCCACTTT.

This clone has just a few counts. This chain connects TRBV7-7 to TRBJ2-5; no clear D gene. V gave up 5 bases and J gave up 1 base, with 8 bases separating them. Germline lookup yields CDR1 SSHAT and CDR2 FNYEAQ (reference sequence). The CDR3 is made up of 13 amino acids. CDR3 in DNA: TGTGCCAGCAGCCTCGGCCCCCAAGAGACCCAGTACTTC. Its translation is CASSLGPQETQYF.

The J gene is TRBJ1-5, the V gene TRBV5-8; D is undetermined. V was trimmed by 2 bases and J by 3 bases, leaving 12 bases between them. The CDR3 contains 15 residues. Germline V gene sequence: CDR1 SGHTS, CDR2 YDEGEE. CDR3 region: CASSFPGVNNQPQHF. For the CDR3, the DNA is TGTGCCAGCAGCTTTCCGGGTGTCAACAATCAGCCCCAGCATTTT.

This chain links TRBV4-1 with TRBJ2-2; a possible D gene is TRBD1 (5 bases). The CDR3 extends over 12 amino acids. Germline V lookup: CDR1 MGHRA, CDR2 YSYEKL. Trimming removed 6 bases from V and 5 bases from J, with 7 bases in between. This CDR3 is CASRSGTGELFF. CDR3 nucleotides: TGCGCCAGCAGGTCAGGGACCGGGGAGCTGTTTTTT.

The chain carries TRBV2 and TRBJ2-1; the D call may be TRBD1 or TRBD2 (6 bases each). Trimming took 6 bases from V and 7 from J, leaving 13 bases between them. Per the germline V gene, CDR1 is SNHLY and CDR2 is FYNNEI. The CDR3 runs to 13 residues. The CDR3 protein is CASREGVGNEQFF. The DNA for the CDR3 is TGTGCCAGCAGGGAGGGGGTTGGGAATGAGCAGTTCTTC. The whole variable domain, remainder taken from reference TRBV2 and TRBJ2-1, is EPEVTQTPSHQVTQMGQEVILRCVPISNHLYFYWYRQILGQKVEFLVSFYNNEISEKSEIFDDQFSVERPDGSNFTLKIRSTKLEDSAMYFCASREGVGNEQFFGPGTRLTVL.

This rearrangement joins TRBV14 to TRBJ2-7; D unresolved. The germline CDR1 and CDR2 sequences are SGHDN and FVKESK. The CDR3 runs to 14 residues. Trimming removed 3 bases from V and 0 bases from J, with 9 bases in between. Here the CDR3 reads CASSQGFPSYEQYF. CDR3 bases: TGTGCCAGCAGCCAGGGGTTCCCCTCCTACGAGCAGTACTTC.

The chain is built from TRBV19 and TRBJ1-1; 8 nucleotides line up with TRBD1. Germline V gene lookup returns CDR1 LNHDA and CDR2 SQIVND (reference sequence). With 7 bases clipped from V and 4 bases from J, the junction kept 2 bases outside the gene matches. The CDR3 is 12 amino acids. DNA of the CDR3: TGTGCCAGTAACAGGGGGATCACTGAAGCTTTCTTT. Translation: CASNRGITEAFF.

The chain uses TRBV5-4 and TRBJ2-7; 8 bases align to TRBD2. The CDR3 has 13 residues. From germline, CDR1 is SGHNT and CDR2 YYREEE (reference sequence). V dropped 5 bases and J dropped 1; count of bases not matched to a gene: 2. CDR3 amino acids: CASRGLESYEQYF. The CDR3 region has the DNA TGTGCCAGCAGGGGACTAGAATCCTACGAGCAGTACTTC.

This chain's CDR3 is CASSAAGQEGYTF. DNA for the CDR3: TGTGCCAGCAGCGCGGCGGGACAGGAAGGCTACACCTTC. V gene TRBV7-6 combines with J gene TRBJ1-2, with 8 bases fitting TRBD1. Germline CDR1 reads SGHVS; CDR2 reads FNYEAQ. V shed 5 bases, J shed 8 bases, and the junction held 7 bases outside the gene matches. CDR3 size: 13 residues.

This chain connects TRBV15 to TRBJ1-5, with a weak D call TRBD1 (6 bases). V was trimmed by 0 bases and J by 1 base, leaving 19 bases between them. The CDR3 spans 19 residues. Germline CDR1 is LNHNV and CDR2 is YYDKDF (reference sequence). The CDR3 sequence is CATSRDYGAKTGSNQPQHF. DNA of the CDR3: TGTGCCACCAGCAGAGATTACGGGGCAAAAACAGGGAGCAATCAGCCCCAGCATTTT.

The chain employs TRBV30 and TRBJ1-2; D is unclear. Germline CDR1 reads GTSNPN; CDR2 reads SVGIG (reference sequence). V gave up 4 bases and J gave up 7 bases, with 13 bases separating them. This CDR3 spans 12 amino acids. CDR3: CAWNKIGVGYTF. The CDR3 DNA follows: TGTGCCTGGAATAAAATCGGGGTTGGCTACACCTTC.

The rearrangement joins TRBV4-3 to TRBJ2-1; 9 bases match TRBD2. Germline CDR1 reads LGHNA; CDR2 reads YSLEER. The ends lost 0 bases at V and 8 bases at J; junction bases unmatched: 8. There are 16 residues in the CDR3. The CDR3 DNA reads TGCGCCAGCAGCCAAGAGGCAACTAGCGGGTGGTATGAGCAGTTCTTC. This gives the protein CASSQEATSGWYEQFF.

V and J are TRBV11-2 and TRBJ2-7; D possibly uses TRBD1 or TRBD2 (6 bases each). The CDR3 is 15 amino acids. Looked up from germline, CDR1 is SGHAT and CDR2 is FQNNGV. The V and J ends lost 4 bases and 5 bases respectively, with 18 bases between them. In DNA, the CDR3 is TGTGCCAGCAGCTACACCGCCGGGGGCAGGGACGAGCAGTACTTC. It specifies CASSYTAGGRDEQYF.

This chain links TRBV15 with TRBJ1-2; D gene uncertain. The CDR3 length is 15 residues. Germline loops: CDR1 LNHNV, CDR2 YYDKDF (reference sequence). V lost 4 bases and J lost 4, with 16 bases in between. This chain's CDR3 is CATSIRQPGGYGYTF. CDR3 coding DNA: TGTGCCACCAGCATACGACAACCGGGAGGCTATGGCTACACCTTC. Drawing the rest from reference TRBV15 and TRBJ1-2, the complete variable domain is DAMVIQNPRYQVTQFGKPVTLSCSQTLNHNVMYWYQQKSSQAPKLLFHYYDKDFNNEADTPDNFQSRRPNTSFCFLDIRSPGLGDTAMYLCATSIRQPGGYGYTFGSGTRLTVV.

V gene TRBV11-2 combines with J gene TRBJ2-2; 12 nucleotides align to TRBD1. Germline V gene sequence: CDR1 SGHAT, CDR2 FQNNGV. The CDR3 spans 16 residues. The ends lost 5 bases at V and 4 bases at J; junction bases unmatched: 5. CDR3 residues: CASSPGQGASTGELFF. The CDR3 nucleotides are TGTGCCAGCAGCCCGGGACAGGGGGCAAGCACCGGGGAGCTGTTTTTT.

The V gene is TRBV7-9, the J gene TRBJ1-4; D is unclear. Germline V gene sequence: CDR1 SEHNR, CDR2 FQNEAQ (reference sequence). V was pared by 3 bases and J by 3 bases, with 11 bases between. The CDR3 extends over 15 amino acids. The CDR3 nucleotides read TGTGCCAGCAGCTTGGGAGGAGTTTCTAATGAAAAACTGTTTTTT. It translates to CASSLGGVSNEKLFF.

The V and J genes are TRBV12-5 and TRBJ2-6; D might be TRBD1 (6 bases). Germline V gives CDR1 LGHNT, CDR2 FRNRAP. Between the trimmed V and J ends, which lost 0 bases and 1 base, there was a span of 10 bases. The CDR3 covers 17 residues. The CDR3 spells CASGLVSGVSGANVLTF. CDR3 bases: TGTGCTAGTGGTTTGGTCTCAGGGGTTTCTGGGGCCAACGTCCTGACTTTC.

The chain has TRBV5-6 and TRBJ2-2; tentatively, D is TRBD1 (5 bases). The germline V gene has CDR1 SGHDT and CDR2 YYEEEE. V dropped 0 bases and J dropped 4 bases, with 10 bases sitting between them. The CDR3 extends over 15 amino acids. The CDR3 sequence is CASSLVGQSTGELFF. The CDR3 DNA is TGTGCCAGCAGCTTGGTCGGACAATCCACCGGGGAGCTGTTTTTT.

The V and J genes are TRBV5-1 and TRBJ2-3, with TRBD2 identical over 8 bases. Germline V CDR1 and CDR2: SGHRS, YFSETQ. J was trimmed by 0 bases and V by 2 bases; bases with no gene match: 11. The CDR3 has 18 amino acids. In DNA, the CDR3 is TGCGCCAGCAGCTTTCTAGCGGGCGTCCGTGCTAGCACAGATACGCAGTATTTT. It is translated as CASSFLAGVRASTDTQYF.

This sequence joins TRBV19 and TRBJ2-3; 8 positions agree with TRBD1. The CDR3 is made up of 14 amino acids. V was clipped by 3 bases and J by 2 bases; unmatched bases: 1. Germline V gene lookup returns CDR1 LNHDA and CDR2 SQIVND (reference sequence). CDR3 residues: CASSMGQVTDTQYF. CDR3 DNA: TGTGCCAGTAGTATGGGACAGGTCACAGATACGCAGTATTTT.